The clone carrying this T cell receptor (beta chain) occurred a few times. Its target is unknown. Genomic DNA acted as the template from which TCR beta VDJ combination and CDR3 sequence profiling were carried out. TCRdb reanalysed the reads using MiXCR and keeps one entry per CDR3 protein. The sample records about 160,000 distinct CDR3 sequences, roughly two thirds being singletons. This sample was included in a study of CD8+CD57+ T cells in acquired aplastic anemia. Study as a whole: Recorded DNA amounts for sorted CD4+ and CD8+ cells had an average of approximately 3 ug.

In patients chosen for sequencing, flow cytometry had shown CD8+CD57+ cell expansion. The study, taken as a whole, reports: Patients and healthy controls showed no significant CD8+ Simpson's diversity difference.

Germline loops: CDR1 SEHNR, CDR2 FQNEAQ (reference sequence). Unmatched junction bases numbered 3, after V lost 11 bases and J lost 3 bases. This CDR3 contains 11 residues. The rearrangement links TRBV7-9 to TRBJ2-7; TRBD1 aligns across 8 bases. The source of this sequence is a human donor with aplastic anemia. Sequenced material: sorted CD4+, CD8+, or CD8+CD57+ T cells (not recorded which) from PBMCs. As DNA, the CDR3 is TGTGCCGTAGGGACAGGCTACGAGCAGTACTTC. Protein sequence: CAVGTGYEQYF. The full variable domain, completed using reference TRBV7-9 and TRBJ2-7, is DTGVSQNPRHKITKRGQNVTFRCDPISEHNRLYWYRQTLGQGPEFLTYFQNEAQLEKSRLLSDRFSAERPKGSFSTLEIQRTEQGDSAMYLCAVGTGYEQYFGPGTRLTVT.